Described below is a single TCR beta chain sequence and its context. Clones were sequenced by immunoSEQ multiplex PCR, and TCRdb holds only the in-frame ones, with some missing. The sample lists under 85,000 clones, around 94% occurring once. The sample is drawn from a study of control samples from healthy donors and cancer patients. CDR3 size: 12 residues. V was pared by 5 bases and J by 10 bases, with 4 bases of the junction left unmatched. Germline CDR1 SGHVS, CDR2 FQNEAQ. Sequencing was done on a sample of blood. The receptor was derived from a woman between 40 and 55 years old in good health. The V gene is TRBV7-8, the J gene TRBJ1-1; TRBD1 matches at 10 bases. The CDR3, as DNA: TGTGCCAGCAGCGAGGGACAGGGGTTAGCTTTCTTT. Translation: CASSEGQGLAFF.